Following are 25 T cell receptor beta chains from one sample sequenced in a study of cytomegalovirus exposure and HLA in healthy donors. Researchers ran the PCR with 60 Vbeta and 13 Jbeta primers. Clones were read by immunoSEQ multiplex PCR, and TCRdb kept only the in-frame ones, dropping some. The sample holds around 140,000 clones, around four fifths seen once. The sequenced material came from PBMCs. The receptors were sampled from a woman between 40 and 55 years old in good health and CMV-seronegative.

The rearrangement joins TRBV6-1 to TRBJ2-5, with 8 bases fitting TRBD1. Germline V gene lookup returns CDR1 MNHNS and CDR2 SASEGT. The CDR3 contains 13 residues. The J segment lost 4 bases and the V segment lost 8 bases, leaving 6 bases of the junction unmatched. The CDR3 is CASQTGDVETQYF. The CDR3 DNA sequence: TGTGCCAGCCAGACAGGGGATGTAGAGACCCAGTACTTC.

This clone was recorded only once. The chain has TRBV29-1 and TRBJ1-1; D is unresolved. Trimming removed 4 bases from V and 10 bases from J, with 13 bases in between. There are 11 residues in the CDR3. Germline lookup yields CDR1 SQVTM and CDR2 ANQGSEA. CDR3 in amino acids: CSVGIKGAAFF. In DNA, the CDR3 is TGCAGCGTTGGGATAAAGGGAGCAGCTTTCTTT.

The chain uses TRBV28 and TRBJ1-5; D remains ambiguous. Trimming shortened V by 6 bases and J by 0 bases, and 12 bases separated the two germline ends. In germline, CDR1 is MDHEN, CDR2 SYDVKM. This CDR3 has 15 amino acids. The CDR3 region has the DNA TGTGCCAGCAGCACCTTCGAGGGTAGCAATCAGCCCCAGCATTTT. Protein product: CASSTFEGSNQPQHF.

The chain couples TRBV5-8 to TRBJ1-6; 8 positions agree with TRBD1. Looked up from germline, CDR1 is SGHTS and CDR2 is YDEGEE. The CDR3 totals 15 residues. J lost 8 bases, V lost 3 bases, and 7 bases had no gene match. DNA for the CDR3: TGTGCCAGCAGCTGGACAGGGCTAGGCGATTCACCCCTCCACTTT. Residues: CASSWTGLGDSPLHF.

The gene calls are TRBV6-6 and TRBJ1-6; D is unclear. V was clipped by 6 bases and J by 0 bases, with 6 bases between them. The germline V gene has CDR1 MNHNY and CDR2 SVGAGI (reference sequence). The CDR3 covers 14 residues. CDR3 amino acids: CASRNSSYNSPLHF. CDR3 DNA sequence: TGTGCCAGCAGAAATAGCTCCTATAATTCACCCCTCCACTTT.

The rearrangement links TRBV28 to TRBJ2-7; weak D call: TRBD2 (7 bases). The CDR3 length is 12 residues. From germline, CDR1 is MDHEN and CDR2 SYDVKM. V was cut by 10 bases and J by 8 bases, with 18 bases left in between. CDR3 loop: CATQMAGDKQYF. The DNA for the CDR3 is TGTGCCACCCAGATGGCGGGGGACAAGCAGTACTTC.

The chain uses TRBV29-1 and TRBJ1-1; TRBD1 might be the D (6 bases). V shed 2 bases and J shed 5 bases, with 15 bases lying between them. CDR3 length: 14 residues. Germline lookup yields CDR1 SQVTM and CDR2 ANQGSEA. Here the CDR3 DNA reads TGCAGCGTTGAAACCCGGGGGGCTAGGACTGAAGCTTTCTTT. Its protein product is CSVETRGARTEAFF.

CDR3 sequence reads: CASSSTGPVSEQYF. CDR3 bases: TGCGCCAGCAGCTCGACAGGTCCGGTCTCCGAGCAGTACTTC. This chain links TRBV5-1 with TRBJ2-7; TRBD1 might be the D (6 bases). The germline CDR1 and CDR2 sequences are SGHRS and YFSETQ. Trimming pared 3 bases from V and 6 bases from J, leaving 16 bases between. The CDR3 sequence is 14 residues long.

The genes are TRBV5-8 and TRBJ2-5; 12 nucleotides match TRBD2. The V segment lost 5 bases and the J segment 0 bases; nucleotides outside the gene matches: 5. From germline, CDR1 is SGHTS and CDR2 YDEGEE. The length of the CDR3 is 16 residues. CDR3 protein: CASSFGLAGHQETQYF. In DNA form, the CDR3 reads TGTGCCAGCAGTTTCGGACTAGCGGGGCACCAAGAGACCCAGTACTTC.

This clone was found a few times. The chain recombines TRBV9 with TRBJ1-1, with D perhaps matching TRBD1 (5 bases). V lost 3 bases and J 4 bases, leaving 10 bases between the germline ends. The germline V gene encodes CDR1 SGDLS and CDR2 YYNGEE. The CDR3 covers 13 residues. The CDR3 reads CASSDGGFTEAFF. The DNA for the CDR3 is TGTGCCAGCAGCGACGGGGGGTTCACTGAAGCTTTCTTT.

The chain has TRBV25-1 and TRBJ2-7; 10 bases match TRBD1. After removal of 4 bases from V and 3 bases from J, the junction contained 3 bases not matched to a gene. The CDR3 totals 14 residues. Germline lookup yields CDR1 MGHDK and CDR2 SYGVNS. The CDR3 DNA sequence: TGTGCCAGCAGTGGGGGACAGGGGTACTACGAGCAGTACTTC. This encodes CASSGGQGYYEQYF.

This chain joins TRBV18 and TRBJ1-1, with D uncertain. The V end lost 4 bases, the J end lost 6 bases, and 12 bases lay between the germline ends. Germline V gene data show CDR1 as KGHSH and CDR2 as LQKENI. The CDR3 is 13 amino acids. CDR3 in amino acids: CASSLSTEAEAFF. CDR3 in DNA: TGTGCCAGCTCACTATCGACGGAGGCTGAAGCTTTCTTT. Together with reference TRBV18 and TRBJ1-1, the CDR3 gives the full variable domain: NAGVMQNPRHLVRRRGQEARLRCSPMKGHSHVYWYRQLPEEGLKFMVYLQKENIIDESGMPKERFSAEFPKEGPSILRIQQVVRGDSAAYFCASSLSTEAEAFFGQGTRLTVV.

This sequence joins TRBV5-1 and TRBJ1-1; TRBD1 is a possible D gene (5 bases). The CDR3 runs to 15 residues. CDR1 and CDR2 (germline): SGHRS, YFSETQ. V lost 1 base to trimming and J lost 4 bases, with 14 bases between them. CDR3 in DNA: TGCGCCAGCAGCTTGATCCGGGACTCGGTCACTGAAGCTTTCTTT. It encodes CASSLIRDSVTEAFF.

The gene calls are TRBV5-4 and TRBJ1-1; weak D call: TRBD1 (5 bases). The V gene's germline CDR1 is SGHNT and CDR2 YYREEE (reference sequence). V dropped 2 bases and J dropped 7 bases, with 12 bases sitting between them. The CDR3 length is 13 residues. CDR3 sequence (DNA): TGTGCCAGCAGCTTCCTCGAAAGGGGTGAAGCTTTCTTT. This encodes CASSFLERGEAFF.

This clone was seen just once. CDR3 sequence reads: CASSLGMQGNLNTEAFF. The CDR3 bases are TGTGCCAGCAGCTTAGGTATGCAGGGTAACTTGAACACTGAAGCTTTCTTT. V gene TRBV7-8 combines with J gene TRBJ1-1; D may be TRBD1 (5 bases). Germline V CDR1 and CDR2: SGHVS, FQNEAQ. Trimming removed 1 base at V and 0 bases at J, with 15 bases between. There are 17 residues in the CDR3.

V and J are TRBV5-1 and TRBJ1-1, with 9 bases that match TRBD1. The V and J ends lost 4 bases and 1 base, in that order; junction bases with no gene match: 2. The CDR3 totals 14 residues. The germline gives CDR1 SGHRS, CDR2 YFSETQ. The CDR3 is CASSRTGANTEAFF. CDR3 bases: TGCGCCAGCAGCCGGACAGGGGCGAACACTGAAGCTTTCTTT. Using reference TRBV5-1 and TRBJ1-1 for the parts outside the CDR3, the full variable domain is KAGVTQTPRYLIKTRGQQVTLSCSPISGHRSVSWYQQTPGQGLQFLFEYFSETQRNKGNFPGRFSGRQFSNSRSEMNVSTLELGDSALYLCASSRTGANTEAFFGQGTRLTVV.

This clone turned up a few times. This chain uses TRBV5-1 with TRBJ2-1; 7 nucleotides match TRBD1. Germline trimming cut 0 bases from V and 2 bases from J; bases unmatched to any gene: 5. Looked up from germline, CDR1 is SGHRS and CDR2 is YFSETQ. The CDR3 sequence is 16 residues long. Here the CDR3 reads CASSLAPGTAYNEQFF. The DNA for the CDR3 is TGCGCCAGCAGCTTGGCCCCTGGGACAGCCTACAATGAGCAGTTCTTC.

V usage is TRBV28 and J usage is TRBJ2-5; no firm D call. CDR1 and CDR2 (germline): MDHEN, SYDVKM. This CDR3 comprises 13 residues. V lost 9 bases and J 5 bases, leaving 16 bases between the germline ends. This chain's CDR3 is CASYGPTRETQYF. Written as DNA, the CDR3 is TGTGCCAGTTACGGTCCCACCCGGGAGACCCAGTACTTC.

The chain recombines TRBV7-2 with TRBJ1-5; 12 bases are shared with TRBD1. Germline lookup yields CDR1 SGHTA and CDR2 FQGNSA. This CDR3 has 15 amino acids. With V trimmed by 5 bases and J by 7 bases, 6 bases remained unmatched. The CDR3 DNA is TGTGCCAGCAGCCCGGGACAGGGGGCTAGACAGCCCCAGCATTTT. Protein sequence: CASSPGQGARQPQHF.

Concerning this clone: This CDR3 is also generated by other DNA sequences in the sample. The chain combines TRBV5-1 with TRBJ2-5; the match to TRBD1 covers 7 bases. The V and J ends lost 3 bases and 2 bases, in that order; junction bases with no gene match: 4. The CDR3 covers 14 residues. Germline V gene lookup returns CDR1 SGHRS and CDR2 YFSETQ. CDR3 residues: CASSSGQAQETQYF. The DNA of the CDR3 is TGCGCCAGCAGCTCAGGACAGGCTCAAGAGACCCAGTACTTC.

The CDR3 DNA is TGTGCCAGCAGGGGGAGCTCCTACGAGCAGTACTTC. This sequence encodes CASRGSSYEQYF. The chain recombines TRBV28 with TRBJ2-7, with TRBD2 as a possible D gene (5 bases). Per the germline V gene, CDR1 is MDHEN and CDR2 is SYDVKM. V was cut by 6 bases and J by 0 bases, with 6 bases left in between. The CDR3 sequence is 12 residues long.

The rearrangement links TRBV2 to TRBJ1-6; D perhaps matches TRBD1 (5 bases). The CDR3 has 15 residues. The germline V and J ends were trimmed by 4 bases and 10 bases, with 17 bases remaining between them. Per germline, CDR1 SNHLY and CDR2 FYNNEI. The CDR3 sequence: CASSGMRGKRSPLHF. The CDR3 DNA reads TGTGCCAGCAGTGGTATGCGGGGGAAGCGCTCACCCCTCCACTTT.

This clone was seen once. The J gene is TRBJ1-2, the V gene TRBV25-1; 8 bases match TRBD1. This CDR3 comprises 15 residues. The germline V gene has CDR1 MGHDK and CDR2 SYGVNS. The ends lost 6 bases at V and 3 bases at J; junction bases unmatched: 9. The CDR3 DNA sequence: TGTGCCAGCAGCACCGACAGGGGAAGTCACTATGGCTACACCTTC. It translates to CASSTDRGSHYGYTF.

CDR3 nucleotide sequence: TGTGCCAGCAGTTTGATAGCGGGGGACTACGAGCAGTACTTC. Translation: CASSLIAGDYEQYF. The gene calls are TRBV27 and TRBJ2-7, with 9 bases identical to TRBD2. The CDR3 loop spans 14 amino acids. In germline, CDR1 is MNHEY, CDR2 SMNVEV (reference sequence). The junction had 3 bases not matched to a gene; V was cut back by 3 bases and J by 3 bases.

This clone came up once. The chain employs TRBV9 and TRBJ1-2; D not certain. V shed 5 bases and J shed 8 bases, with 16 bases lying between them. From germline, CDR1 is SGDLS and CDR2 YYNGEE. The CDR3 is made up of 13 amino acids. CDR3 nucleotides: TGTGCCAGCAGTCCCCAGGTTGCGGGGGGCTACACCTTC. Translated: CASSPQVAGGYTF.